This is a list of T cell receptor beta chains from one sample in a study of identifying expanded T cells in peripheral blood. Clones were sequenced by immunoSEQ multiplex PCR, and TCRdb holds only the in-frame ones, with some missing. The table shows 95,000 to 100,000 clones, with around 85% occurring only once. The sequenced material came from blood. The receptor source for this set is a person aged 18 to 75 in good health. CDR3s include the opening cysteine and the closing phenylalanine or tryptophan. A D gene is named only where the DNA matches it firmly. Rows give clone size only sometimes, using once, few, many, or a class for an expanded clone.

CASNPQGAAGGGYTF,TGTGCCAGCAACCCCCAGGGGGCCGCTGGTGGTGGCTACACCTTC,many,TRBJ1-2,TRBD1,TRBV7-9
CASSEQGPNTGELFF,TGTGCCAGCAGTGAACAGGGGCCGAACACCGGGGAGCTGTTTTTT,.,TRBJ2-2,.,TRBV2
CASSNPTGKVSYNSPLHF,TGTGCCAGCAGCAACCCGACAGGAAAAGTGTCCTATAATTCACCCCTCCACTTT,.,TRBJ1-6,.,TRBV2
CASSPEKGTEAFF,TGTGCCAGCTCACCGGAAAAGGGCACTGAAGCTTTCTTT,.,TRBJ1-1,.,TRBV18
CASNYHPTDTQYF,TGTGCCAGCAATTATCACCCCACAGATACGCAGTATTTT,once,TRBJ2-3,.,TRBV2
CASSRGLPGLSSYNEQFF,TGTGCCAGCTCACGGGGGCTCCCGGGACTAAGCTCCTACAATGAGCAGTTCTTC,.,TRBJ2-1,.,TRBV18
CAISPGEYGNYGYTF,TGTGCCATCAGCCCCGGGGAGTACGGAAACTATGGCTACACCTTC,.,TRBJ1-2,.,TRBV10-2
CASSFSYEQYF,TGTGCCAGCAGCTTCTCCTACGAGCAGTACTTC,.,TRBJ2-7,.,TRBV2
CASSDSMQGNYGYTF,TGTGCCAGCAGTGACTCGATGCAGGGAAACTATGGCTACACCTTC,once,TRBJ1-2,.,TRBV6-4
CASSLELRLGSTDTQYF,TGTGCCAGCAGTCTAGAGCTCAGACTAGGAAGCACAGATACGCAGTATTTT,.,TRBJ2-3,.,TRBV27
CASSPLLLGDGSNSPQHF,TGTGCCAGCTCACCACTCCTTCTGGGAGATGGGTCAAATAGTCCCCAGCATTTT,.,TRBJ1-5,.,TRBV18
CASSYLQQGAGEQFF,TGTGCCAGCAGTTACTTGCAACAGGGGGCTGGGGAGCAGTTCTTC,.,TRBJ2-1,TRBD1,TRBV6-5
CASSSTGADTQYF,TGTGCCAGCAGTTCGACAGGGGCAGATACGCAGTATTTT,.,TRBJ2-3,TRBD1,TRBV6-1
CASSLGREDTQYF,TGCGCCAGCAGCTTGGGTCGGGAAGATACGCAGTATTTT,.,TRBJ2-3,.,TRBV5-1
CASSQGTGVRYGYTF,TGCGCCAGCAGCCAAGGGACAGGGGTACGGTATGGCTACACCTTC,once,TRBJ1-2,TRBD1,TRBV4-1
CAWMKVDTIYF,TGTGCCTGGATGAAGGTGGACACCATATATTTT,.,TRBJ1-3,.,TRBV30
CAISEVQGDTEAFF,TGTGCCATCAGTGAGGTACAGGGGGACACTGAAGCTTTCTTT,.,TRBJ1-1,TRBD1,TRBV10-3
CASSLVGRAEQYF,TGTGCCAGCAGCTTAGTGGGCAGGGCCGAGCAGTACTTC,.,TRBJ2-7,.,TRBV7-6
CASSLGQAVRELFF,TGTGCCAGCAGCCTGGGACAGGCGGTGCGGGAGCTGTTTTTT,.,TRBJ2-2,TRBD1,TRBV5-6
CASSDDIYEQYF,TGTGCCAGCAGCGACGACATCTACGAGCAGTACTTC,.,TRBJ2-7,.,TRBV5-6
CASSVAGGIYGYTF,TGTGCCAGCAGCGTCGCAGGGGGTATCTATGGCTACACCTTC,.,TRBJ1-2,TRBD1,TRBV5-4
CASSGDRVGSPLHF,TGTGCCAGCAGCGGGGACAGGGTCGGTTCACCCCTCCACTTT,once,TRBJ1-6,TRBD1,TRBV11-2
CASSFGTGMGPVNTEAFF,TGTGCCAGCAGCTTCGGGACAGGGATGGGGCCCGTGAACACTGAAGCTTTCTTT,.,TRBJ1-1,TRBD1,TRBV7-2
CASRPSWGGAGANVLTF,TGTGCCAGCAGACCAAGTTGGGGAGGGGCTGGGGCCAACGTCCTGACTTTC,.,TRBJ2-6,TRBD2,TRBV28
CASSFVGSRGGGYTF,TGTGCCAGCAGCTTCGTCGGATCCCGGGGAGGGGGCTACACCTTC,.,TRBJ1-2,.,TRBV5-4
CASSLFSGGRYEQYF,TGTGCCAGCAGCTTGTTTAGCGGGGGCAGGTACGAGCAGTACTTC,.,TRBJ2-7,TRBD2,TRBV7-6